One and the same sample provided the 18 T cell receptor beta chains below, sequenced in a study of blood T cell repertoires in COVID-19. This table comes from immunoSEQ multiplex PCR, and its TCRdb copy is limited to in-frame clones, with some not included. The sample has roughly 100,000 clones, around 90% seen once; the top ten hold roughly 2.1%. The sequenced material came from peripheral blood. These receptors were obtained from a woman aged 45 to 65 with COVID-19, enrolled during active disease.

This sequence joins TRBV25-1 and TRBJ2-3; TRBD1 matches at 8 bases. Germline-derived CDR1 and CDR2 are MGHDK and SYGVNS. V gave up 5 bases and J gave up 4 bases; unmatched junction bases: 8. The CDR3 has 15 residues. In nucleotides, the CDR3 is TGTGCCAGCAGTCAATGGGACAGGCAGGCAGATACGCAGTATTTT. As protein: CASSQWDRQADTQYF.

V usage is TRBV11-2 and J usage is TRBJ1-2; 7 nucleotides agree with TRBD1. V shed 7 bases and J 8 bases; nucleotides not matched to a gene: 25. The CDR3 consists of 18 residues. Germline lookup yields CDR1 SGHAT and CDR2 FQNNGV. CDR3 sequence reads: CASTVLPFSGQLSGGYTF. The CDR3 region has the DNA TGTGCCAGCACCGTCCTTCCATTTTCGGGACAGCTTTCGGGGGGCTACACCTTC.

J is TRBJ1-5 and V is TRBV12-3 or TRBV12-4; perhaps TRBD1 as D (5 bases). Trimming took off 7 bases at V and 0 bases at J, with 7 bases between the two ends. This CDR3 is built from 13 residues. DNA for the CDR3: TGTGCCAGCACGGGGGATAGCAATCAGCCCCAGCATTTT. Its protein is CASTGDSNQPQHF.

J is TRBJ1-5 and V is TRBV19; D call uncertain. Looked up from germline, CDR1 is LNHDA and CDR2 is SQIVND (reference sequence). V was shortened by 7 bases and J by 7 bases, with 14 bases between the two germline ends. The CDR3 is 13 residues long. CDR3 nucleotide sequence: TGTGCCAGTAATGGGGATGGGAGGCAGCCCCAGCATTTT. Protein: CASNGDGRQPQHF.

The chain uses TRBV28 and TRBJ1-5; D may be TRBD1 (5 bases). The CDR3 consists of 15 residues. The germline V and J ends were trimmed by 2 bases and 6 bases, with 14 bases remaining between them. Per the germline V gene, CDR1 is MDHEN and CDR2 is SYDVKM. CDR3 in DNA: TGTGCCAGCAGTTTACGGGGAGGGGAAGGTCAGCCCCAGCATTTT. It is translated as CASSLRGGEGQPQHF.

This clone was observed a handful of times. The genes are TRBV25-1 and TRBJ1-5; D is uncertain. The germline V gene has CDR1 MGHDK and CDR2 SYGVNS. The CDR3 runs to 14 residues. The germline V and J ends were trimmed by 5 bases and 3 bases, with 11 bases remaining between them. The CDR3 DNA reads TGTGCCAGCAGTTGGGCTAATGACAATCAGCCCCAGCATTTT. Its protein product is CASSWANDNQPQHF.

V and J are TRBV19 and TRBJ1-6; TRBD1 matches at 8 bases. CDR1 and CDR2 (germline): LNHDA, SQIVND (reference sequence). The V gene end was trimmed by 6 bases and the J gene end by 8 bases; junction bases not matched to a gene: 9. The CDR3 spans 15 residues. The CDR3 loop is CASRPKTGEYSPLHF. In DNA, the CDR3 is TGTGCCAGTAGACCAAAGACAGGGGAGTATTCACCCCTCCACTTT.

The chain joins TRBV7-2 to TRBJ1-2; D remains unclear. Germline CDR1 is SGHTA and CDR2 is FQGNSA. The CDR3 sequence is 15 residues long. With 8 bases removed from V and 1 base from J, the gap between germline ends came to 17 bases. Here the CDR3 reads CASARGGSDNYGYTF. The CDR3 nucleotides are TGTGCCAGCGCTCGAGGTGGGTCCGATAACTATGGCTACACCTTC.

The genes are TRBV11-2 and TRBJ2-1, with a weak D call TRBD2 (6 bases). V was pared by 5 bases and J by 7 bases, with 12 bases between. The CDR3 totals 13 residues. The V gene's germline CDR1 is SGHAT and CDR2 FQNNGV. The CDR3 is CASSMGTGNEQFF. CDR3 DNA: TGTGCCAGCAGCATGGGGACTGGAAATGAGCAGTTCTTC.

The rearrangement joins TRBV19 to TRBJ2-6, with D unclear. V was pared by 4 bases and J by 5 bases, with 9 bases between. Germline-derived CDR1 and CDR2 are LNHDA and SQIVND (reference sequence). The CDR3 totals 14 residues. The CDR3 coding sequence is TGTGCCAGTAGTAGAACATCATGGGCCAACGTCCTGACTTTC. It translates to CASSRTSWANVLTF.

CDR3 protein: CASSSLLRDREAFF. The DNA for the CDR3 is TGTGCCAGCAGTTCACTACTCCGGGACAGGGAAGCTTTCTTT. This chain uses TRBV2 with TRBJ1-1, with 8 nucleotides matching TRBD1. The CDR3 loop spans 14 amino acids. V gave up 5 bases and J gave up 8 bases; unmatched junction bases: 10. The germline V gene has CDR1 SNHLY and CDR2 FYNNEI.

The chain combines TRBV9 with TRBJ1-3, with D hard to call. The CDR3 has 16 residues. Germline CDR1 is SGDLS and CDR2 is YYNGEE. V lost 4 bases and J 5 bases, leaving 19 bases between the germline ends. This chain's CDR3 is CASSPSPVRGRNTIYF. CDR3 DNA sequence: TGTGCCAGCAGCCCTTCGCCAGTACGAGGAAGAAACACCATATATTTT.

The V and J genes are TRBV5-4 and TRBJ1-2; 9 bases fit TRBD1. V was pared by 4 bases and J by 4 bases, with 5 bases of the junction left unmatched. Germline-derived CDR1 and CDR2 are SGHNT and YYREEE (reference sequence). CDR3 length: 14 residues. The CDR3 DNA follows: TGTGCCAGCAGCGGAGGGACAGGGACCTATGGCTACACCTTC. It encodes CASSGGTGTYGYTF.

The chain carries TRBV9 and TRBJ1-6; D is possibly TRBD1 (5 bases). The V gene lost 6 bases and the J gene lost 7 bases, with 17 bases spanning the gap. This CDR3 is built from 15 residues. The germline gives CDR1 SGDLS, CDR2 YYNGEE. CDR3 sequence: CASTPGGQGNSPLHF. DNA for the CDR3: TGTGCCAGCACCCCTGGAGGGCAGGGAAATTCACCCCTCCACTTT.

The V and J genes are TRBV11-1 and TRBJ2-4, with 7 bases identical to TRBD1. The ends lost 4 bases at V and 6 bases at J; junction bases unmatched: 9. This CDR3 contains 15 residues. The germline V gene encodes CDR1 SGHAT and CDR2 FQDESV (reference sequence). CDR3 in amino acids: CASSYERGRGNIQYF. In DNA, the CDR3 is TGTGCCAGCAGCTACGAGAGGGGGCGCGGAAACATTCAGTACTTC.

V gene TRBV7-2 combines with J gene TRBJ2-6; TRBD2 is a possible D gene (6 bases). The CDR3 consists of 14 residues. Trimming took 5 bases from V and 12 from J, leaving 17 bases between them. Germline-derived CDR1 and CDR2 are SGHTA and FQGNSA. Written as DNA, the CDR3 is TGTGCCAGCAGCCCTCAGGGTGACGGGGGCGTCCTGACTTTC. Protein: CASSPQGDGGVLTF.

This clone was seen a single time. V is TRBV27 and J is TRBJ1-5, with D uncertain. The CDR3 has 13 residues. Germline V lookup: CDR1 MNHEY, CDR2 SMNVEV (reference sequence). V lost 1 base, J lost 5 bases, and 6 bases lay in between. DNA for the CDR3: TGTGCCAGCAGTTTATTCCGGGATCAGCCCCAGCATTTT. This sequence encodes CASSLFRDQPQHF.

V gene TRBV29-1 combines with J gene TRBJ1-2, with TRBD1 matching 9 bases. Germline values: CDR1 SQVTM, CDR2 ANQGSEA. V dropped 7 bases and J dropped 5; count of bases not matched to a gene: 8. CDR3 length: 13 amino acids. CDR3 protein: CSARQGEGYGYTF. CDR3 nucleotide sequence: TGCAGCGCCCGACAGGGGGAAGGGTATGGCTACACCTTC.